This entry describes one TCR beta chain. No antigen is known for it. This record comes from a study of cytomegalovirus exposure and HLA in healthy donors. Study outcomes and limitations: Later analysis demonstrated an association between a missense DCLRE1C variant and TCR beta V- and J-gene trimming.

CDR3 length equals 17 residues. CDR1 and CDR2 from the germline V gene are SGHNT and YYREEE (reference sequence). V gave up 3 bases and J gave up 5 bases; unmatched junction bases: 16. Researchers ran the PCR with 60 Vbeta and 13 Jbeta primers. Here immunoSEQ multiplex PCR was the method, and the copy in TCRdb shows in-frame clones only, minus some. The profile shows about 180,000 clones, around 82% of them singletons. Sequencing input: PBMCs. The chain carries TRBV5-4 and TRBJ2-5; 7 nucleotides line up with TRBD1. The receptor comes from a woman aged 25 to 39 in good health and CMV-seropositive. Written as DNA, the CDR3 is TGTGCCAGCAGCTGTAAACCCGGGACAGTCGTAGAGGAGACCCAGTACTTC. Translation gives CASSCKPGTVVEETQYF.